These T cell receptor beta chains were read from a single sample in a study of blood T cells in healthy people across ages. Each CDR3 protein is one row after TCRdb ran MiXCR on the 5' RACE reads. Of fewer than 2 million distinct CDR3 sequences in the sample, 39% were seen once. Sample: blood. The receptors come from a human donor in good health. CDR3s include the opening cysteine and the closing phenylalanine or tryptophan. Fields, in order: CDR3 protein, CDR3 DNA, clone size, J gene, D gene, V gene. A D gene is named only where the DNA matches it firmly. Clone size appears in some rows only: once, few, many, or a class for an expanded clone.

CDR3: CASSHRGSDTQYF; DNA: TGCGCCAGCAGTCATAGGGGTTCAGATACGCAGTATTTT; size: NA; J: TRBJ2-3; D: NA; V: TRBV5-1
CDR3: CASSYSRLATFAFF; DNA: TGTGCCAGCAGTTACTCGAGGTTGGCAACCTTTGCTTTCTTT; size: few; J: TRBJ1-1; D: NA; V: TRBV6-5
CDR3: CTSSYTGLLNQPQHF; DNA: TGTACCAGCAGCTATACTGGACTGCTCAATCAGCCCCAGCATTTT; size: NA; J: TRBJ1-5; D: NA; V: TRBV9
CDR3: CASSLQAYGCTF; DNA: TGTGCCAGCAGTTTACAGGCCTATGGCTGCACCTTC; size: few; J: TRBJ1-2; D: NA; V: TRBV6-2/TRBV6-3
CDR3: CASSPPGDRGVQETQYF; DNA: TGTGCCAGCTCCCCACCCGGGGACAGAGGTGTCCAAGAGACCCAGTACTTC; size: NA; J: TRBJ2-5; D: TRBD1; V: TRBV18
CDR3: CASSLLAGGQDTQYF; DNA: TGTGCCAGCAGTTTACTAGCGGGGGGGCAAGATACGCAGTATTTT; size: few; J: TRBJ2-3; D: TRBD2; V: TRBV6-5
CDR3: CASSPGQSYNEQFF; DNA: TGTGCCAGCAGCCCGGGACAGTCCTACAATGAGCAGTTCTTC; size: many; J: TRBJ2-1; D: TRBD1; V: TRBV7-3
CDR3: CASSQVGTSNTEAFF; DNA: TGCGCCAGCAGCCAAGTGGGCACTTCGAACACTGAAGCTTTCTTT; size: NA; J: TRBJ1-1; D: NA; V: TRBV4-1
CDR3: CASSTEYSGVLTF; DNA: TGCGCCAGCAGTACAGAATACAGTGGGGTCCTGACTTTC; size: NA; J: TRBJ2-6; D: NA; V: TRBV4-3
CDR3: CASSPTTGDLVDTQYF; DNA: TGCGCCAGCAGCCCTACCACTGGGGATTTGGTAGATACGCAGTATTTT; size: NA; J: TRBJ2-3; D: NA; V: TRBV4-1
CDR3: CASSFRENIQYF; DNA: TGTGCCAGCAGCTTCAGGGAAAACATTCAGTACTTC; size: many; J: TRBJ2-4; D: NA; V: TRBV7-9
CDR3: CASSNGAGDTQYF; DNA: TGTGCCAGCAGCAACGGTGCAGGAGATACGCAGTATTTT; size: few; J: TRBJ2-3; D: NA; V: TRBV7-3
CDR3: CASSWLLRTAHSYEQYF; DNA: TGTGCCAGCAGTTGGCTTCTCCGGACAGCGCATTCCTACGAGCAGTACTTC; size: NA; J: TRBJ2-7; D: NA; V: TRBV6-2/TRBV6-3
CDR3: CASSKCPRTRRKGDTQYF; DNA: TGTGCCAGCAGCAAATGTCCACGGACAAGACGTAAAGGGGATACGCAGTATTTT; size: NA; J: TRBJ2-3; D: NA; V: TRBV21-1
CDR3: CASSLTHDPGSGANVLTF; DNA: TGTGCCAGCAGCTTGACACACGACCCAGGCTCTGGGGCCAACGTCCTGACTTTC; size: NA; J: TRBJ2-6; D: NA; V: TRBV7-9
CDR3: CASSYSSWGTIYF; DNA: TGTGCCAGCAGTTACTCGTCTTGGGGGACCATATATTTT; size: NA; J: TRBJ1-3; D: NA; V: TRBV6-5
CDR3: CAIKDNPGMTNEKLFF; DNA: TGTGCCATCAAGGACAATCCCGGAATGACTAATGAAAAACTGTTTTTT; size: NA; J: TRBJ1-4; D: NA; V: TRBV10-3
CDR3: CASSASFHYGYTF; DNA: TGTGCCAGCAGTGCGTCTTTCCACTATGGCTACACCTTC; size: few; J: TRBJ1-2; D: NA; V: TRBV25-1
CDR3: CASSLRSRQGTLGQPQHF; DNA: TGCGCCAGCAGCCTCCGGTCCCGACAGGGGACGTTGGGGCAGCCCCAGCATTTT; size: NA; J: TRBJ1-5; D: TRBD1; V: TRBV12-3/TRBV12-4
CDR3: CASSQGTANGDGYTF; DNA: TGCGCCAGCAGCCAAGGTACGGCGAACGGGGATGGCTACACCTTC; size: NA; J: TRBJ1-2; D: NA; V: TRBV4-3
CDR3: CASSFQTGRNSPLHF; DNA: TGTGCCAGCAGCTTCCAGACAGGGCGGAATTCACCCCTCCACTTT; size: NA; J: TRBJ1-6; D: TRBD1; V: TRBV7-8
CDR3: CASSHGGGADEQFF; DNA: TGTGCCAGCAGCCACGGTGGGGGGGCCGATGAGCAGTTCTTC; size: NA; J: TRBJ2-1; D: NA; V: TRBV14
CDR3: CASSLDGQLYQPQHF; DNA: TGTGCTAGCAGCTTAGACGGCCAGCTATATCAGCCCCAGCATTTT; size: few; J: TRBJ1-5; D: NA; V: TRBV7-2
CDR3: CASSAPGTGRFFDEKLFF; DNA: TGTGCCAGCAGCGCACCCGGGACAGGGAGGTTTTTCGATGAAAAACTGTTTTTT; size: NA; J: TRBJ1-4; D: TRBD1; V: TRBV4-2
CDR3: CSARVSNNEQFF; DNA: TGCAGCGCCCGGGTCTCGAACAATGAGCAGTTCTTC; size: NA; J: TRBJ2-1; D: NA; V: TRBV29-1
CDR3: CASSFNLASRTEQYF; DNA: TGTGCCAGCAGTTTTAATTTGGCCAGCCGAACCGAGCAGTACTTC; size: NA; J: TRBJ2-7; D: NA; V: TRBV12-3/TRBV12-4
CDR3: CASSLETLVSYEQYF; DNA: TGCGCCAGCAGCTTGGAGACCTTAGTCTCCTACGAGCAGTACTTC; size: NA; J: TRBJ2-7; D: NA; V: TRBV5-1
CDR3: CASSPYRDYLYEQYF; DNA: TGCGCCAGCAGCCCGTACCGGGATTACCTCTACGAGCAGTACTTC; size: NA; J: TRBJ2-7; D: NA; V: TRBV4-1
CDR3: CSALTGSVNQPQHF; DNA: TGCAGTGCTTTGACAGGGAGTGTCAATCAGCCCCAGCATTTT; size: few; J: TRBJ1-5; D: TRBD1; V: TRBV20-1
CDR3: CATSTTGDSYEQYF; DNA: TGTGCCACCAGTACGACAGGGGACTCCTACGAGCAGTACTTC; size: once; J: TRBJ2-7; D: TRBD1; V: TRBV24-1
CDR3: CASSSRDLYNLYGHTF; DNA: TGTGCCAGCAGTTCCCGAGACCTCTACAACCTCTATGGCCACACCTTC; size: NA; J: TRBJ1-2; D: NA; V: TRBV28
CDR3: CASSEESGVYNEQFF; DNA: TGTGCCAGCAGTGAAGAGTCAGGGGTCTACAATGAGCAGTTCTTC; size: NA; J: TRBJ2-1; D: NA; V: TRBV2
CDR3: CATSDSRAGNTEAFF; DNA: TGTGCCACCAGTGATTCCAGGGCGGGGAACACTGAAGCTTTCTTT; size: NA; J: TRBJ1-1; D: NA; V: TRBV24-1
CDR3: CASSSSDSDRGSYNEQFF; DNA: TGTGCCAGCAGCTCCTCGGACTCAGACAGGGGCTCCTACAATGAGCAGTTCTTC; size: NA; J: TRBJ2-1; D: TRBD1; V: TRBV11-1
CDR3: CSADRGPLSSYNEQFF; DNA: TGCAGTGCCGACAGGGGTCCCCTTAGCTCCTACAATGAGCAGTTCTTC; size: few; J: TRBJ2-1; D: TRBD1; V: TRBV20-1
CDR3: CAISRRAARASTDTQYF; DNA: TGTGCCATCAGTAGGAGGGCGGCCAGGGCATCGACAGATACGCAGTATTTT; size: NA; J: TRBJ2-3; D: NA; V: TRBV10-3
CDR3: CASLPTSANTGELFF; DNA: TGCGCCAGCCTTCCGACTAGCGCAAACACCGGGGAGCTGTTTTTT; size: NA; J: TRBJ2-2; D: TRBD2; V: TRBV5-1
CDR3: CASNLNLNNEQFF; DNA: TGCGCCAGCAACTTGAACCTCAACAATGAGCAGTTCTTC; size: few; J: TRBJ2-1; D: NA; V: TRBV5-1
CDR3: CASSYDSAGGNEQFF; DNA: TGTGCCAGCAGTTATGACTCAGCCGGGGGGAATGAGCAGTTCTTC; size: NA; J: TRBJ2-1; D: TRBD2; V: TRBV27
CDR3: CASTPGVVAGYEQYF; DNA: TGTGCCAGCACCCCTGGCGTGGTAGCGGGGTACGAGCAGTACTTC; size: NA; J: TRBJ2-7; D: TRBD2; V: TRBV5-6
CDR3: CASSPSRGTETQYF; DNA: TGTGCCAGCTCCCCCAGCCGGGGTACAGAGACCCAGTACTTC; size: NA; J: TRBJ2-5; D: NA; V: TRBV18
CDR3: CASSQRVGASYNEQFF; DNA: TGTGCCAGCAGCCAACGCGTGGGGGCTTCCTACAATGAGCAGTTCTTC; size: few; J: TRBJ2-1; D: NA; V: TRBV3-1
CDR3: CASSLNSGGAQETQYF; DNA: TGCGCCAGCAGCCTGAATAGCGGGGGAGCCCAAGAGACCCAGTACTTC; size: NA; J: TRBJ2-5; D: TRBD2; V: TRBV4-1
CDR3: CSATVRGAKETQYF; DNA: TGCAGTGCTACCGTACGCGGGGCGAAAGAGACCCAGTACTTC; size: NA; J: TRBJ2-5; D: NA; V: TRBV20-1
CDR3: CASSPAASGGSGTQYF; DNA: TGTGCCAGCAGCCCCGCGGCTAGCGGGGGCTCCGGTACGCAGTATTTT; size: many; J: TRBJ2-3; D: TRBD2; V: TRBV7-2